The rows below give T cell receptor beta chains drawn from one sample of a study of patients and donors after allogeneic stem cell transplantation. TCRdb called the RT-PCR reads again in MiXCR, with one record for every CDR3 protein. The sample shows tens of thousands of distinct CDR3 sequences, 26% of them seen only once. Sequenced input: blood, either unsorted or a sorted T cell fraction (not recorded which). The receptor source for this set is a human donor who was either an allogeneic HSCT recipient or a stem cell or donor lymphocyte infusion donor (not recorded which). It is not recorded whose cells these are; they may come from a transplant donor. The CDR3 runs from the conserved cysteine through the conserved F or W. The D gene is left open where the match is weak. Not every row has a clone size; where given, it reads once, few, many or a size class.

V: TRBV7-9; J: TRBJ1-1; size: NA; D: NA; DNA: TGTGCCAGCAGCTTATATCATGGTGGGGACACTGAAGCTTTCTTT; CDR3: CASSLYHGGDTEAFF
V: TRBV29-1; J: TRBJ1-5; size: few; D: TRBD1; DNA: TGCAGCGTAAAGCAGGGACAGGGTAATCAGCCCCAGCATTTT; CDR3: CSVKQGQGNQPQHF
V: TRBV12-3/TRBV12-4; J: TRBJ1-6; size: NA; D: NA; DNA: TGTGCCAGCAGGCTTCGGGATTTCTCACCCCTCCACTTT; CDR3: CASRLRDFSPLHF
V: TRBV7-9; J: TRBJ1-2; size: NA; D: NA; DNA: TGTGCCAGCAGCTTAGGACCGGGTGGCTACACCTTC; CDR3: CASSLGPGGYTF
V: TRBV2; J: TRBJ2-7; size: NA; D: TRBD1; DNA: TGTGCCAGCAGCAATCTCCGGGACAGGGTCTACGAGCAGTACTTC; CDR3: CASSNLRDRVYEQYF
V: TRBV7-2; J: TRBJ1-1; size: few; D: NA; DNA: TGTGCCAGCAGCTTAGCTCAGGGTACCACTGAAGCTTTCTTT; CDR3: CASSLAQGTTEAFF
V: TRBV12-3/TRBV12-4; J: TRBJ1-6; size: NA; D: NA; DNA: TGTGCCAGCAGGGTCCAGGCACCGCAATCACCCCTCCACTTT; CDR3: CASRVQAPQSPLHF
V: TRBV29-1; J: TRBJ2-1; size: NA; D: NA; DNA: TGCAGCCCCAACCGGCAGGGACTCGACAATGAGCAGTTCTTC; CDR3: CSPNRQGLDNEQFF
V: TRBV7-8; J: TRBJ2-5; size: medium-sized; D: TRBD2; DNA: TGTGCCAGCAGCGCCGGGACTAGCGGGGCCTTCCAAGAGACCCAGTACTTC; CDR3: CASSAGTSGAFQETQYF
V: TRBV28; J: TRBJ2-7; size: NA; D: NA; DNA: TGTGCCAGCAGTCGGACGACAGGTTCCTACGAGCAGTACTTC; CDR3: CASSRTTGSYEQYF
V: TRBV5-1; J: TRBJ1-2; size: NA; D: NA; DNA: TGCGCCAGCAGCTTGGGTCCCCGGGATGGCTACACCTTC; CDR3: CASSLGPRDGYTF
V: TRBV12-3/TRBV12-4; J: TRBJ2-2; size: NA; D: NA; DNA: TGTGCCAGCTCCTCAGGGGCCGGGGAGCTGTTTTTT; CDR3: CASSSGAGELFF
V: TRBV6-1; J: TRBJ2-7; size: NA; D: TRBD1; DNA: TGTGCCAGCAAAAGACAGGGTCCCTACGAGCAGTACTTC; CDR3: CASKRQGPYEQYF
V: TRBV28; J: TRBJ1-1; size: many; D: NA; DNA: TGTGCCAGCAGTTTAGAACTTGTAGGGAACACTGAAGCTTTCTTT; CDR3: CASSLELVGNTEAFF
V: TRBV12-3/TRBV12-4; J: TRBJ1-1; size: many; D: NA; DNA: TGTGCCAGCAGTCTCCGGGGGGGCGCTGAAGCTTTCTTT; CDR3: CASSLRGGAEAFF
V: TRBV5-1; J: TRBJ1-1; size: few; D: NA; DNA: TGCGCCAGCAGCTTGCAATGGACAGACCTCGGGGTGACTGAAGCTTTCTTT; CDR3: CASSLQWTDLGVTEAFF
V: TRBV13; J: TRBJ2-2; size: NA; D: NA; DNA: TGTGCCAGCAGCCGGACAGCCGCGAACACCGGGGAGCTGTTTTTT; CDR3: CASSRTAANTGELFF
V: TRBV6-6; J: TRBJ1-4; size: few; D: NA; DNA: TGTGCCAGCAGTTACTCTGGGTTACCTAATGAAAAACTGTTTTTT; CDR3: CASSYSGLPNEKLFF
V: TRBV12-3/TRBV12-4; J: TRBJ1-4; size: few; D: TRBD1; DNA: TGTGCCAGCAGTTTCTACAGGGGAGGAAAACTGTTTTTT; CDR3: CASSFYRGGKLFF
V: TRBV10-3; J: TRBJ2-7; size: NA; D: NA; DNA: TGTGCCATCAGTGATCCACGCAAGAGTTACGAGCAGTACTTC; CDR3: CAISDPRKSYEQYF